These 14 T cell receptor beta chains came from one sample sequenced in a study of cytomegalovirus exposure and HLA in healthy donors. PCR amplification relied on 60 Vbeta primers (plus 13 Jbeta primers). Using immunoSEQ multiplex PCR, the repertoire was profiled, and TCRdb retains in-frame clones only, with some absent. The data show under 250,000 clones, about 78% seen once. The source material was PBMCs. The source of these receptors is a male donor in good health and CMV-seronegative.

The rearrangement joins TRBV7-8 to TRBJ2-7; 8 bases align to TRBD1. CDR3 length equals 14 residues. The ends lost 2 bases at V and 3 bases at J; junction bases unmatched: 3. Germline lookup yields CDR1 SGHVS and CDR2 FQNEAQ. The CDR3 DNA sequence: TGTGCCAGCAGCTTAAGGACAGGGCTCTACGAGCAGTACTTC. Protein: CASSLRTGLYEQYF.

The chain combines TRBV7-8 with TRBJ2-7; a possible D gene is TRBD2 (6 bases). V was trimmed by 4 bases and J by 4 bases, leaving 20 bases between them. Germline CDR1 SGHVS, CDR2 FQNEAQ. This CDR3 has 16 residues. The CDR3, as DNA: TGTGCCAGCAGCTCCGGGGGAGTAGCGGAGCAATACGAGCAGTACTTC. Residues: CASSSGGVAEQYEQYF.

This rearrangement joins TRBV7-2 to TRBJ2-7; D is ambiguous. V lost 1 base, J lost 7 bases, and 11 bases lay in between. Germline CDR1 is SGHTA and CDR2 is FQGNSA. This CDR3 spans 13 amino acids. The chain's CDR3 is CASSLGVYQEQYF. CDR3 DNA: TGTGCCAGCAGCTTAGGAGTATATCAAGAGCAGTACTTC.

The chain combines TRBV5-6 with TRBJ1-4; D is unresolved. CDR1 and CDR2 (germline): SGHDT, YYEEEE. Trimming removed 2 bases from V and 5 bases from J, with 16 bases in between. The CDR3 is 16 residues long. CDR3 loop: CASSFRGEFRNEKLFF. CDR3 nucleotide sequence: TGTGCCAGCAGCTTCCGCGGCGAGTTTCGGAATGAAAAACTGTTTTTT.

The chain links TRBV7-9 to TRBJ1-2; no firm D call. CDR3 size: 16 residues. V lost 4 bases to trimming and J lost 8 bases, with 23 bases between them. Germline CDR1 is SEHNR and CDR2 is FQNEAQ (reference sequence). Here the CDR3 reads CASSSAPGALVRGYTF. The CDR3 DNA is TGTGCCAGCAGCTCAGCGCCGGGAGCCCTCGTCCGGGGCTACACCTTC.

J is TRBJ2-4 and V is TRBV5-1; D remains ambiguous. This CDR3 contains 18 residues. Germline V gives CDR1 SGHRS, CDR2 YFSETQ. Trimming removed 0 bases from V and 0 bases from J, with 16 bases in between. This CDR3 is CASSLGAHSGVAKNIQYF. CDR3 nucleotide sequence: TGCGCCAGCAGCTTGGGTGCCCACTCCGGAGTAGCCAAAAACATTCAGTACTTC.

The chain carries TRBV11-2 and TRBJ2-1; 9 nucleotides agree with TRBD1. CDR1 and CDR2 from the germline V gene are SGHAT and FQNNGV. The ends lost 2 bases at V and 8 bases at J; junction bases unmatched: 7. This CDR3 is built from 15 residues. CDR3 sequence (DNA): TGTGCCAGCAGCTTAACAGGGGGCAAAGTCGATGAGCAGTTCTTC. Residues: CASSLTGGKVDEQFF.

This sequence joins TRBV5-1 and TRBJ2-7; tentatively, D is TRBD1 (6 bases). The V end was cut by 3 bases, the J end by 2 bases, with 15 bases between. This CDR3 has 15 residues. CDR1 and CDR2 (germline): SGHRS, YFSETQ. The DNA of the CDR3 is TGCGCCAGCAGCTCTATGGACAGACAACCCTACGAGCAGTACTTC. This sequence encodes CASSSMDRQPYEQYF. Looking up the rest from reference TRBV5-1 and TRBJ2-7 gives the full variable domain: KAGVTQTPRYLIKTRGQQVTLSCSPISGHRSVSWYQQTPGQGLQFLFEYFSETQRNKGNFPGRFSGRQFSNSRSEMNVSTLELGDSALYLCASSSMDRQPYEQYFGPGTRLTVT.

The V and J genes are TRBV2 and TRBJ2-1; D not certain. The CDR3 runs 11 residues. Germline V gene sequence: CDR1 SNHLY, CDR2 FYNNEI. V dropped 5 bases and J dropped 15 bases, with 14 bases sitting between them. The CDR3 DNA follows: TGTGCCAGCAGTTACCCTCTTGGCGGGTTCTTC. Residues: CASSYPLGGFF.

In its sample, this clone was seen a few times. V usage is TRBV4-2 and J usage is TRBJ2-1; 13 bases fit TRBD2. The CDR3 runs to 18 residues. The V and J ends lost 0 bases and 10 bases, in that order; junction bases with no gene match: 12. Germline V gene sequence: CDR1 LGHNA, CDR2 YNFKEQ. The CDR3 nucleotides are TGTGCCAGCAGCCAAGAGCGGATTGGACTAGCGGGAGCGACCGAGCAGTTCTTC. Its protein product is CASSQERIGLAGATEQFF.

Of note for this clone: Germline is not matched at one junction end, which may reflect a read error. The CDR3, as DNA: TGCGCCAGCAGTGAACGGGGGGTCACTAACTATGGCTACACCTTC. Amino acids: CASSERGVTNYGYTF. The rearrangement joins TRBV6-1 to TRBJ1-2; D is possibly TRBD1 (5 bases). CDR3 size: 15 residues. From germline, CDR1 is MNHNS and CDR2 SASEGT.

The chain combines TRBV6-5 with TRBJ1-3, with a tentative D call TRBD1 (5 bases). V dropped 7 bases and J dropped 7 bases, with 11 bases sitting between them. Germline CDR1 MNHEY, CDR2 SVGAGI. The CDR3 is 12 amino acids. CDR3 in DNA: TGTGCCAGCACGGTCGGGGGGAACACCATATATTTT. Protein: CASTVGGNTIYF.

In this sample, this clone turned up once. The V and J genes are TRBV10-1 and TRBJ2-1; perhaps TRBD1 as D (6 bases). Germline CDR1 is WNHNN and CDR2 is SYGVQD (reference sequence). CDR3 length: 14 amino acids. The V and J ends lost 6 bases and 8 bases respectively, with 17 bases between them. The CDR3 sequence: CASSRDMSNHEQFF. The CDR3 DNA sequence: TGCGCCAGCAGCCGGGACATGAGTAACCATGAGCAGTTCTTC.

The rearrangement links TRBV9 to TRBJ2-7; 7 bases match TRBD2. CDR3 size: 14 residues. Per the germline V gene, CDR1 is SGDLS and CDR2 is YYNGEE. Trimming removed 3 bases from V and 2 bases from J; junction bases left unmatched: 5. The CDR3 DNA reads as TGTGCCAGCAGCGGGATACTAGCGCCCTACGAGCAGTACTTC. It encodes CASSGILAPYEQYF.